A selection of T cell receptor beta chains follows, all from one sample in a study of T-cell memory formation after mild COVID-19. TCRdb reprocessed the 5' RACE reads via MiXCR and lists one record per CDR3 protein. The data contain more than 200,000 distinct CDR3 sequences, roughly 15% of them singletons. The sequenced material came from PBMCs or a T cell subset sorted from them (not recorded which). The receptors come from a man between 18 and 35 years old who had mild COVID-19 (a few samples of this study predate the infection). Cell type and time point are not known. The CDR3 runs from the conserved cysteine through the conserved F or W. The D gene is left open where the match is weak. Size is stated for part of the rows, as once, few or many counts, or as a class when the clone is expanded.

V	size	D	J	DNA	CDR3
TRBV30	few	-	TRBJ2-7	TGTGCCTGGAGTGCTTTCTACGAGCAGTACTTC	CAWSAFYEQYF
TRBV20-1	-	-	TRBJ2-5	TGCAGTGCTAGAGAGCCCCTTAAAGAGACCCAGTACTTC	CSAREPLKETQYF
TRBV7-6	-	TRBD1	TRBJ1-1	TGTGCCAGCAGCTCCTGGACAGGGCGATACACTGAAGCTTTCTTT	CASSSWTGRYTEAFF
TRBV20-1	few	-	TRBJ1-2	TGCAGTGCCGAACAGAGACCTTATGGCTACACCTTC	CSAEQRPYGYTF
TRBV24-1	-	TRBD2	TRBJ2-3	TGTGCCACAGGAGCGGGGGACACAGATACGCAGTATTTT	CATGAGDTDTQYF
TRBV9	-	-	TRBJ2-5	TGTGCCAGCAGCGTAGCTTCGTGGGCAGAGACCCAGTACTTC	CASSVASWAETQYF
TRBV12-3/TRBV12-4	once	-	TRBJ2-2	TGTGCCAGCGGCCGGGACCAGCGGGCCGGGGAGCTGTTTTTT	CASGRDQRAGELFF
TRBV6-1	few	-	TRBJ1-1	TGTGCCAGCAGTGCGGGGGGGAGTGGGACTGAAGCTTTCTTT	CASSAGGSGTEAFF
TRBV6-5	few	TRBD1	TRBJ1-5	TGTGCCAGCCGAGTCACAGGGGGCTTAAATCAGCCCCAGCATTTT	CASRVTGGLNQPQHF
TRBV7-9	-	-	TRBJ1-1	TGTGCCAGCAGCCATAGGGGGGGGAACACTGAAGCTTTCTTT	CASSHRGGNTEAFF
TRBV7-2	-	-	TRBJ1-6	TGTGCCAGCAGCTTCCAGGGCGGTTCACCCCTCCACTTT	CASSFQGGSPLHF
TRBV6-5	many	-	TRBJ1-1	TGTGCCAGCAGTTACTCCCGGGGGGCTGGGGAAGCTTTCTTT	CASSYSRGAGEAFF
TRBV12-3/TRBV12-4	-	TRBD1	TRBJ1-2	TGTGCCAGCGAGGGACAGGGGGCGACGGGCTACACCTTC	CASEGQGATGYTF
TRBV20-1	few	TRBD1	TRBJ1-2	TGCAGTGCTAGGTGGGACAGGTTTGGGCGCGGCTACACCTTC	CSARWDRFGRGYTF
TRBV6-6	-	TRBD1	TRBJ2-6	TGTGCCAGCAGTGGACAGGGTTTGCCCGGGGCCAACGTCCTGACTTTC	CASSGQGLPGANVLTF
TRBV12-3/TRBV12-4	few	TRBD1	TRBJ2-5	TGTGCCAGCAGTAGACCGGGACAGGGGAAAGAGACCCAGTACTTC	CASSRPGQGKETQYF
TRBV6-2/TRBV6-3	few	TRBD1	TRBJ2-1	TGTGCCAGCAACTGGGACAGGGTGTCAAATGAGCAGTTCTTC	CASNWDRVSNEQFF
TRBV20-1	-	-	TRBJ1-5	TGCAGTGCTAGAGCGGGAGGGCAGCCCCAGCATTTT	CSARAGGQPQHF
TRBV7-8	-	TRBD1	TRBJ1-2	TGTGCCAGCAGCTCAGAGACAGGGACAAACTTACCTCATGGCTACACCTTC	CASSSETGTNLPHGYTF
TRBV7-2	few	-	TRBJ1-6	TGTGCCAGCAGCCCCTCGTTGTCAGGCGGGGCCCTCCACTTT	CASSPSLSGGALHF
TRBV5-1	-	-	TRBJ2-1	TGCGCCAGCAGCCCCCTAGGCTCGTTCTACAATGAGCAGTTCTTC	CASSPLGSFYNEQFF
TRBV20-1	-	-	TRBJ1-2	TGCAGTGCTAGAGACGGGCTCTATGGCTACACCTTC	CSARDGLYGYTF
TRBV5-1	few	-	TRBJ1-6	TGCGCCAGCAGGCCCGGGGCCGATAATTCACCCCTCCACTTT	CASRPGADNSPLHF
TRBV7-6	once	-	TRBJ1-2	TGTGCCAGCAGCGCCCGCTTGGACTATGGCTACACCTTC	CASSARLDYGYTF
TRBV9	many	-	TRBJ2-1	TGTGCCAGCAGCGCCTCGGTTGGAGGGGAGCAGTTCTTC	CASSASVGGEQFF
TRBV6-2/TRBV6-3	-	TRBD1	TRBJ1-5	TGTGCCAGCAGCCGGAGAAAGGGGGCGCAGGGCAATCAGCCCCAGCATTTT	CASSRRKGAQGNQPQHF
TRBV29-1	once	-	TRBJ1-1	TGCAGCGTTGTCAGGGTTGACGGGAACACTGAAGCTTTCTTT	CSVVRVDGNTEAFF
TRBV7-9	-	-	TRBJ2-1	TGTGCCAGCAGCGGAATACTGAGCTCCTACAATGAGCAGTTCTTC	CASSGILSSYNEQFF
TRBV18	once	-	TRBJ2-1	TGTGCCAGCTCTCCCCCCGGGCTCAATGAGCAGTTCTTC	CASSPPGLNEQFF
TRBV7-9	-	-	TRBJ2-7	TGTGCCAGCAGCTCGCTAGGTGCGGACTACGAGCAGTACTTC	CASSSLGADYEQYF
TRBV5-1	many	TRBD2	TRBJ2-3	TGCGCCAGCAGCTTGGTCCCCAGCGGGGGGCCCACAGATACGCAGTATTTT	CASSLVPSGGPTDTQYF
TRBV19	few	-	TRBJ1-2	TGTGCCAGTAGTAGCCGCGGGGGAAACTATGGCTACACCTTC	CASSSRGGNYGYTF
TRBV10-2	many	-	TRBJ2-5	TGCGCCAGCAGCCCCGCGCTAGAGACCCAGTACTTC	CASSPALETQYF
TRBV6-5	-	TRBD2	TRBJ2-3	TGTGCCAGCAGTTTGGGCGGGAGACGCACAGATACGCAGTATTTT	CASSLGGRRTDTQYF
TRBV11-2	few	TRBD1	TRBJ2-1	TGTGCCAGCAGCTTGGACAGGGCGCGGCAGTTCTTC	CASSLDRARQFF